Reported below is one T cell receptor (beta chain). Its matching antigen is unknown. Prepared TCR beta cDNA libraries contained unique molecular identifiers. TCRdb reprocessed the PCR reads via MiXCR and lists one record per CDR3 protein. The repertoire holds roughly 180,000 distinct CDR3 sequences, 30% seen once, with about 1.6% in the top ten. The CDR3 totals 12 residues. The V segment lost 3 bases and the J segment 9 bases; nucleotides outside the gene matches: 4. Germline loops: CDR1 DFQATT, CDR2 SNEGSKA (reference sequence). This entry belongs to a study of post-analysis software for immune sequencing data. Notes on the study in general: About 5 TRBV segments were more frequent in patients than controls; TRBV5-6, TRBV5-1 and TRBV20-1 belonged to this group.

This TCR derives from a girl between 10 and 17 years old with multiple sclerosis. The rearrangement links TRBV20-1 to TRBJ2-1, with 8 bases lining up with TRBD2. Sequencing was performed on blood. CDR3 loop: CSASGRASEQFF. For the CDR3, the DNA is TGCAGTGCTAGCGGGAGGGCAAGTGAGCAGTTCTTC.